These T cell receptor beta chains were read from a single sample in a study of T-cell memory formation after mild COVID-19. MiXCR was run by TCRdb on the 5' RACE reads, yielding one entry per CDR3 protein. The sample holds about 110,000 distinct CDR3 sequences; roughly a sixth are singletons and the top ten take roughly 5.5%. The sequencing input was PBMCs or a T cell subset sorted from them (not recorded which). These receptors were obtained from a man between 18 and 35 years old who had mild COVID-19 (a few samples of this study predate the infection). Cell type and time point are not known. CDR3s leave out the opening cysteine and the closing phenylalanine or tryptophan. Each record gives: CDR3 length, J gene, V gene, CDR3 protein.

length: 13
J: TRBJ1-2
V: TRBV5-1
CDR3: ASSLSGTEYSGYT

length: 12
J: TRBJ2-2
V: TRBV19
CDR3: ASSPLGQTGELF

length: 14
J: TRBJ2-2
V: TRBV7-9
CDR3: ASSLALGAGTGELF

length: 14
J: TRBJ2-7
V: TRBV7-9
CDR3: ASSGGGAGAAYEQY

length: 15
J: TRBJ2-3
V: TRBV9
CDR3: ASSVDPGGAGTDTQY

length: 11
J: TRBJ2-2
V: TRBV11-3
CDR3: ASSIRTGGELF

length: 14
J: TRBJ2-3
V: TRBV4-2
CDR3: ASSQDRGASTDTQY

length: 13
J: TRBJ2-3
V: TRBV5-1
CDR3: ASSSQTGSTDTQY

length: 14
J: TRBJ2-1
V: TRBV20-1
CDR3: SASPGRQGMYNEQF

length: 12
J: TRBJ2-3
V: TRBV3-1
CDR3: ASSQGAAGDTQY

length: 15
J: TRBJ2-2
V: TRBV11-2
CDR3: ASSSFRDRGRTGELF

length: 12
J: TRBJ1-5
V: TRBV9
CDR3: ASSVIGGVGPQH

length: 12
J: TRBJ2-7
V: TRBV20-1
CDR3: SAQSDLAGVEQY

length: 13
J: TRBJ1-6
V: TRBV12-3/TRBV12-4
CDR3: ASSTGNHRGSPLH

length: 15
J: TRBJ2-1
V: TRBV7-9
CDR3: ASSLDGTGAIYNEQF

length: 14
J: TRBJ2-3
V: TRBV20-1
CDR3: SASWGFSGGTDTQY

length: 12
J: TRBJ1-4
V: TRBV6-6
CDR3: ASKGGATNEKLF

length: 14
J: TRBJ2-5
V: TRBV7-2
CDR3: ASSLAGRRARETQY

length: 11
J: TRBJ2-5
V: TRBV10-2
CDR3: ASKEGGRETQY

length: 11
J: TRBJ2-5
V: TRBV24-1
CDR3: ATSPLAGETQY

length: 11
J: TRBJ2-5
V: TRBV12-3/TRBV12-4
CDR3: ASSETSGGTQY

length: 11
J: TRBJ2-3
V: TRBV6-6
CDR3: ASSPQPIDTQY

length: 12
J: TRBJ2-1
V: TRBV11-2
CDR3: ASSLRVSYNEQF

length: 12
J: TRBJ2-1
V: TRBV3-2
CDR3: ASSPPGILNEQF

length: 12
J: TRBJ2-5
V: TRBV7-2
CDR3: ASSYRFGSETQY

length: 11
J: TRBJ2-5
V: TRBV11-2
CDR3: ASSTDNQETQY

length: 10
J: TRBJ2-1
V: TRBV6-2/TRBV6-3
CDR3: ASSQSRDEQF

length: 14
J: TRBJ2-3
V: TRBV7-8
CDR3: ASRPGTSERTDTQY